This is a list of T cell receptor beta chains from one sample in a study of human T cells and chemical hapten exposure. TCRdb itself ran the RACE reads through MiXCR, one entry per CDR3 protein. The data hold 75,000 to 90,000 distinct CDR3 sequences, with approximately 12% observed a single time. Material: whole blood, obtained in connection with sensitization to the hapten diphenylcyclopropenone (DPC). Every receptor here comes from a woman between 55 and 75 years old with alopecia areata. Some clones in this sample may be carry-over from other donors' samples. Both conserved end residues are part of each CDR3. A D gene is named only where the DNA matches it firmly. The size of a clone is reported for some rows only, either as once, few or many, or as a class for expanded clones.

J: TRBJ2-6
V: TRBV6-5
D: NA
size: many
DNA: TGTGCCAGCAAAATCTCTGGGGCCAACGTCCTGACTTTC
CDR3: CASKISGANVLTF

J: TRBJ1-1
V: TRBV6-6
D: NA
size: few
DNA: TGTGCCAGCAGTCGCCCTAAGAACACTGAAGCTTTCTTT
CDR3: CASSRPKNTEAFF

J: TRBJ2-2
V: TRBV2
D: NA
size: many
DNA: TGTGCCAGCACTCTTCAATACTTGAACACCGGGGAGCTGTTTTTT
CDR3: CASTLQYLNTGELFF

J: TRBJ2-2
V: TRBV19
D: NA
size: many
DNA: TGTGCCAGTAGTATATCTCTGAACACCGGGGAGCTGTTTTTT
CDR3: CASSISLNTGELFF

J: TRBJ1-6
V: TRBV7-9
D: NA
size: NA
DNA: TGTGCCAGCAGCTTAGCGGCTGCTGGGGATTCACCCCTCCACTTT
CDR3: CASSLAAAGDSPLHF

J: TRBJ2-5
V: TRBV29-1
D: NA
size: few
DNA: TGCAGCGTGAACTCGGGCCAAGAGACCCAGTACTTC
CDR3: CSVNSGQETQYF

J: TRBJ2-1
V: TRBV6-1
D: NA
size: NA
DNA: TGTGCCAGCAGTGAGCTACCCAGTAATGAGCAGTTCTTC
CDR3: CASSELPSNEQFF

J: TRBJ2-1
V: TRBV1
D: NA
size: many
DNA: TGCACCAGCAGCCAACAACCTCGGACAGGGTCATCGCATGAGCAGTTCTTC
CDR3: CTSSQQPRTGSSHEQFF

J: TRBJ2-7
V: TRBV29-1
D: TRBD2
size: few
DNA: TGCAGCGTCGGGACTAGCGGGGAGGGCGAGCAGTACTTC
CDR3: CSVGTSGEGEQYF

J: TRBJ1-1
V: TRBV29-1
D: NA
size: many
DNA: TGCAGCGTGATACAGGGCTCGAACACTGAAGCTTTCTTT
CDR3: CSVIQGSNTEAFF

J: TRBJ2-7
V: TRBV2
D: NA
size: few
DNA: TGTGCCAGCAGTGCCCTGGACGGGTCCTACGAGCAGTACTTC
CDR3: CASSALDGSYEQYF

J: TRBJ2-2
V: TRBV20-1
D: NA
size: few
DNA: TGCAGTGCTTACAAACTAGGACCGAACACCGGGGAGCTGTTTTTT
CDR3: CSAYKLGPNTGELFF

J: TRBJ1-6
V: TRBV5-1
D: NA
size: few
DNA: TGCGCCAGCAGCTTGGCGACGGAAGATTCACCCCTCCACTTT
CDR3: CASSLATEDSPLHF

J: TRBJ2-3
V: TRBV19
D: TRBD2
size: many
DNA: TGTGCCAGTAGTATGAGTCGCCGCGGGGGTGGAGATACGCAGTATTTT
CDR3: CASSMSRRGGGDTQYF

J: TRBJ2-5
V: TRBV10-3
D: TRBD2
size: NA
DNA: TGTGCCATCAGCGGGGGGGAGACCCAGTACTTC
CDR3: CAISGGETQYF

J: TRBJ2-3
V: TRBV7-9
D: NA
size: few
DNA: TGTGCCAGCACCATCACAGATACGCAGTATTTT
CDR3: CASTITDTQYF

J: TRBJ2-7
V: TRBV5-1
D: NA
size: NA
DNA: TGCGCCAGCAGCCTGATGATGAACTACGAGCAGTACTTC
CDR3: CASSLMMNYEQYF

J: TRBJ1-5
V: TRBV6-5
D: NA
size: many
DNA: TGTGCCAGCAGTTACTCAGGCAGCAATCAGCCCCAGCATTTT
CDR3: CASSYSGSNQPQHF

J: TRBJ1-2
V: TRBV5-5
D: NA
size: NA
DNA: TGTGCCAGCAGCTTGGGAAAGGTCGCAGCACATGGCTACACCTTC
CDR3: CASSLGKVAAHGYTF

J: TRBJ1-1
V: TRBV6-6
D: NA
size: many
DNA: TGTGCCAGCAGTGGGGGTAGGGGCACTGAAGCTTTCTTT
CDR3: CASSGGRGTEAFF

J: TRBJ2-5
V: TRBV28
D: NA
size: NA
DNA: TGTGCCAGTAGACATTTCCAAGAGACCCAGTACTTC
CDR3: CASRHFQETQYF

J: TRBJ1-1
V: TRBV29-1
D: TRBD1
size: many
DNA: TGCAGCGTCCGGACAGGGGGCAACCGACGCACTGAAGCTTTCTTT
CDR3: CSVRTGGNRRTEAFF

J: TRBJ2-3
V: TRBV5-1
D: NA
size: few
DNA: TGCGCCAGCAGCTTGGGGCACCGATCCGGGGGTGCAGATACGCAGTATTTT
CDR3: CASSLGHRSGGADTQYF

J: TRBJ2-2
V: TRBV2
D: NA
size: few
DNA: TGTGCCAGCAGTGTGGGACAAACGAACACCGGGGAGCTGTTTTTT
CDR3: CASSVGQTNTGELFF

J: TRBJ1-1
V: TRBV2
D: NA
size: NA
DNA: TGTGCCAGCAGATTCCTGTTGGGGGAGGGGTATAATTTTAACACTGAAGCTTTCTTT
CDR3: CASRFLLGEGYNFNTEAFF

J: TRBJ2-1
V: TRBV3-1
D: TRBD2
size: NA
DNA: TGTGCCAGCAGCCAAGAACGAGCGGGGGGTTCCTACAATGAGCAGTTCTTC
CDR3: CASSQERAGGSYNEQFF

J: TRBJ1-4
V: TRBV7-6
D: TRBD1
size: many
DNA: TGTGCCAGCAGCGCAGAACAGGGGAGGGTAACTAATGAAAAACTGTTTTTT
CDR3: CASSAEQGRVTNEKLFF

J: TRBJ1-1
V: TRBV12-3/TRBV12-4
D: NA
size: NA
DNA: TGTGCCAGCAGTTTAGGGGGGGACACTGAAGCTTTCTTT
CDR3: CASSLGGDTEAFF

J: TRBJ2-1
V: TRBV9
D: NA
size: few
DNA: TGTGCCAGCAGCGCCGCAGGGGCGTCGGATGAGCAGTTCTTC
CDR3: CASSAAGASDEQFF

J: TRBJ1-5
V: TRBV5-1
D: NA
size: many
DNA: TGCGCCAGCAGCTTAACCGGACAGAGCAATCAGCCCCAGCATTTT
CDR3: CASSLTGQSNQPQHF

J: TRBJ2-7
V: TRBV5-1
D: NA
size: few
DNA: TGCGCCAGCAGCTCCACGGGCCGCGAAACCTACGAGCAGTACTTC
CDR3: CASSSTGRETYEQYF

J: TRBJ1-1
V: TRBV12-3/TRBV12-4
D: NA
size: NA
DNA: TGTGCCAGCAGGCCCTGGAGGGGAGGCACTGAAGCTTTCTTT
CDR3: CASRPWRGGTEAFF

J: TRBJ1-1
V: TRBV6-5
D: NA
size: NA
DNA: TGTGCCAGCAGTTACCGGACGGTAGCTTTCTTT
CDR3: CASSYRTVAFF

J: TRBJ2-1
V: TRBV5-1
D: NA
size: NA
DNA: TGCGCCAGCAGCTCAGGGACCGGCCGTAGTGAGCAGTTCTTC
CDR3: CASSSGTGRSEQFF

J: TRBJ1-5
V: TRBV18
D: NA
size: many
DNA: TGTGCCAGCTCCCCTCGAGGGAACTCGGACCAGCCCCAGCATTTT
CDR3: CASSPRGNSDQPQHF

J: TRBJ1-1
V: TRBV27
D: TRBD1
size: NA
DNA: TGTGCCAGCACCCGAGGGGGCCCATGGGGAACTGAAGCTTTCTTT
CDR3: CASTRGGPWGTEAFF

J: TRBJ1-1
V: TRBV7-2
D: NA
size: NA
DNA: TGTGTCGGCAGCTTACACAGCCAGAACACTGAAGCTTTCTTT
CDR3: CVGSLHSQNTEAFF

J: TRBJ2-7
V: TRBV11-1
D: NA
size: many
DNA: TGTGCCAGCAGTTTGGTGGAACAGTACGAGCAGTACTTC
CDR3: CASSLVEQYEQYF

J: TRBJ1-3
V: TRBV2
D: NA
size: many
DNA: TGTGCCAGCAGTGAATCCCCCAGTCCCTCTGGAAACACCATATATTTT
CDR3: CASSESPSPSGNTIYF

J: TRBJ1-3
V: TRBV28
D: TRBD1
size: NA
DNA: TGTGCCAGCTTTGACAGGGTTAACACCATATATTTT
CDR3: CASFDRVNTIYF

J: TRBJ1-6
V: TRBV12-3/TRBV12-4
D: NA
size: NA
DNA: TGTGCCAGCAGTTTAGATGGGGGGAGGTTTTCACCCCTCCACTTT
CDR3: CASSLDGGRFSPLHF

J: TRBJ2-7
V: TRBV18
D: NA
size: many
DNA: TGTGCCAGCTCACCTGACAGGGCGGGGGAGCAGTACTTC
CDR3: CASSPDRAGEQYF

J: TRBJ2-3
V: TRBV6-2/TRBV6-3
D: NA
size: many
DNA: TGTGCCAGCAGTTCCAGGGCGAGTACGCAGTATTTT
CDR3: CASSSRASTQYF

J: TRBJ2-7
V: TRBV19
D: TRBD1
size: NA
DNA: TGTGCCAGTACCGGAGGGACAGGTCGGACCTACGAGCAGTACTTC
CDR3: CASTGGTGRTYEQYF

J: TRBJ1-5
V: TRBV5-5
D: TRBD1
size: NA
DNA: TGTGCCAGCAGCCCTCACAGGGGTAGCAATCAGCCCCAGCATTTT
CDR3: CASSPHRGSNQPQHF

J: TRBJ1-4
V: TRBV12-3/TRBV12-4
D: NA
size: many
DNA: TGTGCCAGCAGTTTAAGCGAAAAACTGTTTTTT
CDR3: CASSLSEKLFF

J: TRBJ1-2
V: TRBV18
D: NA
size: many
DNA: TGTGCCAGCTCGCCCGTTGATGCGGGGGGCTACGGATCGGTCGGAAGCTACACCTTC
CDR3: CASSPVDAGGYGSVGSYTF

J: TRBJ2-2
V: TRBV20-1
D: NA
size: few
DNA: TGCAGTGCTAGATCGCATACCGGGGAGCTGTTTTTT
CDR3: CSARSHTGELFF

J: TRBJ2-3
V: TRBV7-6
D: NA
size: many
DNA: TGTGCCAGCAGCTTTCTGGACCAGAGGGGCACAGATACGCAGTATTTT
CDR3: CASSFLDQRGTDTQYF

J: TRBJ2-3
V: TRBV7-3
D: NA
size: many
DNA: TGTGCCAGCAGCCCAAATTCCGCGGGGGATACGCAGTATTTT
CDR3: CASSPNSAGDTQYF

J: TRBJ1-1
V: TRBV2
D: NA
size: NA
DNA: TGTGCCAGCATTTGGATTGGGCCGGCCGGGGCTTTCTTT
CDR3: CASIWIGPAGAFF

J: TRBJ2-7
V: TRBV28
D: NA
size: NA
DNA: TGTGCCAGCAGCCCAATCGGTTCAGATACCTACGAGCAGTACTTC
CDR3: CASSPIGSDTYEQYF

J: TRBJ1-1
V: TRBV6-5
D: TRBD1
size: NA
DNA: TGTGCCAGCAGACCCAGGACAGGGGTACGAACTTTCTTT
CDR3: CASRPRTGVRTFF

J: TRBJ2-3
V: TRBV20-1
D: NA
size: NA
DNA: TGCAGCTCACGTCCGGGGGCCTCCGATACGCAGTATTTT
CDR3: CSSRPGASDTQYF

J: TRBJ2-7
V: TRBV13
D: NA
size: many
DNA: TGTGCCAGCAAGGGCGTATCACCCTACGAGCAGTACTTC
CDR3: CASKGVSPYEQYF

J: TRBJ1-2
V: TRBV4-1
D: TRBD1
size: many
DNA: TGCGCCAGCAGCCAAGAGACAGGGGATTATGGCTACACCTTC
CDR3: CASSQETGDYGYTF

J: TRBJ1-1
V: TRBV2
D: NA
size: once
DNA: TGTGCCAGCAGTGAACGGGGGGCAACTGAAGCTTTCTTT
CDR3: CASSERGATEAFF

J: TRBJ2-5
V: TRBV9
D: NA
size: NA
DNA: TGTGCCAGCAGCGTAGGATCAGCGGTCCAAGAGACCCAGTACTTC
CDR3: CASSVGSAVQETQYF

J: TRBJ2-1
V: TRBV20-1
D: NA
size: NA
DNA: TGCAGTGCTAGAGAACCGCTTACCGGGGATGAGCAGTTCTTC
CDR3: CSAREPLTGDEQFF

J: TRBJ1-3
V: TRBV5-6
D: NA
size: many
DNA: TGTGCCAGCAGCCTCAGGAAATCTGGAAACACCATATATTTT
CDR3: CASSLRKSGNTIYF